Below are 31 T cell receptor beta chains sequenced from a single sample in a study of blood T cells in healthy people across ages (dated by TCRdb to between 2015 and 2016). The method behind the library was 5' RACE. The reads were generated on an Illumina HiSeq 2500. A second PCR of roughly 7 to 11 cycles was run with a J-beta primer mix and a sample-barcoded 5' primer. The public sequencing data were trimmed at Q25 with fastp and processed into clonotypes with MiXCR by TCRdb, which kept only in-frame beta chains. Rows are combined by CDR3 protein, so each entry shows the most common genes and DNA. The sample includes under 1,000,000 distinct CDR3 sequences, with around half observed a single time. 15% to 20% of the sample lies in the top ten. The sequencing sample was made of blood. The receptors stem from a man at least 80 years old in good health.

Concerning this clonotype: At one of its ends the junction is not consistent with the germline gene, which may arise from a read error. V usage is TRBV15 and J usage is TRBJ2-4; D is unclear. The CDR3 has 11 amino acids. Germline V CDR1 and CDR2: LNHNV, YYDKDF (reference sequence). Here the CDR3 DNA reads TGTGTCACCAGCAAGGAAAACATTCAGTACTTC. Amino acids: CVTSKENIQYF.

This chain's CDR3 is CASSVERRSRQYF. CDR3 nucleotides: TGTGCCAGCAGCGTAGAGCGGCGGTCGCGGCAGTACTTC. The chain couples TRBV7-2 to TRBJ2-7; a weak D match, TRBD2 (5 bases). Germline V gives CDR1 SGHTA, CDR2 FQGNSA. The ends were cut back, 5 bases at V and 9 bases at J, with 17 bases in the middle. CDR3 size: 13 residues. Together with reference TRBV7-2 and TRBJ2-7, the CDR3 gives the full variable domain: GAGVSQSPSNKVTEKGKDVELRCDPISGHTALYWYRQSLGQGLEFLIYFQGNSAPDKSGLPSDRFSAERTGGSVSTLTIQRTQQEDSAVYLCASSVERRSRQYFGPGTRLTVT.

V is TRBV7-2 and J is TRBJ1-1; D unclear. Germline V gives CDR1 SGHTA, CDR2 FQGNSA. The CDR3 runs 15 residues. V gave up 1 base and J gave up 4 bases, with 13 bases separating them. CDR3 in amino acids: CASSLVDWVATEAFF. In DNA, the CDR3 is TGTGCCAGCAGCTTAGTTGATTGGGTTGCCACTGAAGCTTTCTTT.

DNA for the CDR3: TGTGCCAGCAGTTACCAAGTGACAGGGGCGGCCTACAATGAGCAGTTCTTC. Amino acids: CASSYQVTGAAYNEQFF. The J gene is TRBJ2-1, the V gene TRBV6-6; TRBD1 matches 8 bases. The CDR3 has 17 amino acids. Unmatched junction bases numbered 8, after V lost 2 bases and J lost 2 bases. Germline CDR1 reads MNHNY; CDR2 reads SVGAGI (reference sequence).

In this sample, this clonotype turned up a few times. V gene TRBV4-3 combines with J gene TRBJ2-3, with 7 positions matching TRBD2. V lost 1 base, J lost 1 base, and 2 bases stayed unmatched. The CDR3 is 15 amino acids. Germline CDR1 LGHNA, CDR2 YSLEER. The CDR3 DNA reads TGCGCCAGCAGCCAAGGGCTAGCGGGCACAGATACGCAGTATTTT. Translating gives CASSQGLAGTDTQYF.

This clonotype has just a few counts. Given a much more abundant clone one base away, this may be a read error. This chain joins TRBV5-6 and TRBJ2-1; D ambiguous. The tail of the sequence fits TRBJ2-7 better, so the J call may be wrong. CDR1 SGHDT and CDR2 YYEEEE come from the germline V gene. The CDR3 consists of 11 residues. CDR3 sequence reads: CASSFHNEQYF. CDR3 bases: TGTGCCAGCAGCTTTCACAATGAGCAGTACTTC.

This clonotype occurred a few times. The CDR3, as DNA: TGTGCCAGCAGCCCCACAGGGGTCGGCGGCTACACCTTC. Its translation is CASSPTGVGGYTF. This chain links TRBV3-1 with TRBJ1-2; 7 bases are shared with TRBD1. This CDR3 has 13 amino acids. Per the germline V gene, CDR1 is LGHDT and CDR2 is YNNKEL (reference sequence). V shed 4 bases and J 8 bases; nucleotides not matched to a gene: 7. Filled out from reference TRBV3-1 and TRBJ1-2, the complete variable domain reads DTAVSQTPKYLVTQMGNDKSIKCEQNLGHDTMYWYKQDSKKFLKIMFSYNNKELIINETVPNRFSPKSPDKAHLNLHINSLELGDSAVYFCASSPTGVGGYTFGSGTRLTVV.

This clonotype has a handful of counts. CDR3 bases: TGTGCCAGCAGTTTTGAACGGGGGTCTTACAATGAGCAGTTCTTC. It codes for CASSFERGSYNEQFF. The V gene is TRBV27, the J gene TRBJ2-1; TRBD2 is a possible D gene (6 bases). This CDR3 contains 15 residues. V was shortened by 3 bases and J by 4 bases, with 13 bases between the two germline ends. Germline V gene data show CDR1 as MNHEY and CDR2 as SMNVEV (reference sequence).

The chain is built from TRBV20-1 and TRBJ2-7; D is undetermined. CDR1 and CDR2 from the germline V gene are DFQATT and SNEGSKA (reference sequence). V lost 1 base and J 1 base, leaving 17 bases between the germline ends. The CDR3 runs 16 residues. The CDR3, as DNA: TGCAGTGCTAGAGGCGTGGCACGGACCGTTTCCTACGAGCAGTACTTC. It translates to CSARGVARTVSYEQYF.

V gene TRBV12-3 or TRBV12-4 combines with J gene TRBJ2-3; 9 bases line up with TRBD2. The CDR3 loop spans 16 amino acids. V lost 6 bases to trimming and J lost 6 bases; unmatched junction nucleotides: 13. CDR3 nucleotide sequence: TGTGCCAGCAGCTTTAGGGGTAGCGGGAGAGGCGATACGCAGTATTTT. It is translated as CASSFRGSGRGDTQYF.

Of note for this clonotype: Compared with germline, one end of the junction differs, possibly owing to a read error. This chain links TRBV20-1 with TRBJ2-3; TRBD2 agrees at 9 bases. The CDR3 is 13 residues long. From germline, CDR1 is DFQATT and CDR2 SNEGSKA (reference sequence). This CDR3 reads CSARLAGTDAQYF. The CDR3 DNA is TGCAGTGCTAGACTAGCGGGAACAGATGCGCAGTATTTT.

The chain uses TRBV12-3 or TRBV12-4 and TRBJ2-3; no reliable D call. This CDR3 region has 15 residues. Deletions cut 3 bases from V and 0 bases from J, with 10 bases between. CDR3 sequence: CASSFKGSSTDTQYF. In DNA form, the CDR3 reads TGTGCCAGCAGTTTTAAAGGGTCTAGCACAGATACGCAGTATTTT.

A few counts support this clonotype. The chain recombines TRBV28 with TRBJ2-3; D remains ambiguous. This CDR3 is built from 13 residues. CDR1 is MDHEN and CDR2 is SYDVKM in the germline V gene. Deletions cut 7 bases from V and 2 bases from J, with 10 bases between. CDR3 bases: TGTGCCAGCACCGAACGGATCACAGATACGCAGTATTTT. This gives the protein CASTERITDTQYF.

This chain links TRBV29-1 with TRBJ2-3; D might be TRBD1 (6 bases). The germline CDR1 and CDR2 sequences are SQVTM and ANQGSEA. Deletions cut 4 bases from V and 4 bases from J, with 9 bases between. The CDR3 runs to 12 residues. The CDR3 reads CSVAGVADTQYF. The CDR3 coding sequence is TGCAGCGTTGCAGGGGTCGCAGATACGCAGTATTTT.

Only a few counts were recorded for this clonotype. The rearrangement uses TRBV7-9 and TRBJ2-7; the D is unclear. Germline V gene data show CDR1 as SEHNR and CDR2 as FQNEAQ (reference sequence). V gave up 3 bases and J gave up 3 bases, with 6 bases separating them. CDR3 size: 12 residues. The CDR3 bases are TGTGCCAGCAGCTTCACAGTCTACGAGCAGTACTTC. The encoded protein is CASSFTVYEQYF.

This clonotype was recorded a few times. CDR3 residues: CSAREPGQGVRYTF. CDR3 DNA: TGCAGTGCTAGAGAACCGGGACAGGGTGTCAGGTACACCTTC. This chain joins TRBV20-1 and TRBJ1-2, with TRBD1 identical over 9 bases. The V gene's germline CDR1 is DFQATT and CDR2 SNEGSKA (reference sequence). After removal of 0 bases from V and 11 bases from J, the junction contained 10 bases not matched to a gene. This CDR3 contains 14 residues.

This sequence joins TRBV9 and TRBJ2-7; D possibly corresponds to TRBD1 (6 bases). V was shortened by 7 bases and J by 1 base, with 12 bases between the two germline ends. The CDR3 runs 13 residues. Per germline, CDR1 SGDLS and CDR2 YYNGEE. The CDR3 loop reads CASPRDTSYEQYF. The DNA of the CDR3 is TGTGCCAGCCCCCGGGACACGTCCTACGAGCAGTACTTC.

The rearrangement joins TRBV7-3 to TRBJ2-1, with D uncertain. Trimming removed 4 bases from V and 9 bases from J, with 13 bases in between. This CDR3 has 13 amino acids. Germline loops: CDR1 SGHTA, CDR2 FQGTGA. The CDR3 loop reads CASSSQRSSEQFF. As DNA, the CDR3 is TGTGCCAGCAGCTCCCAGCGCAGTAGTGAGCAGTTCTTC.

The table lists this clonotype with a few counts. This sequence joins TRBV4-3 and TRBJ2-5, with 7 bases aligning to TRBD2. V lost 5 bases and J lost 5; bases outside the gene matches: 8. CDR3 length: 14 amino acids. Germline lookup yields CDR1 LGHNA and CDR2 YSLEER. For the CDR3, the DNA is TGCGCCAGCAGCAGCGCGGGAGCTTTGGAGACCCAGTACTTC. This encodes CASSSAGALETQYF.

The J gene is TRBJ2-3, the V gene TRBV20-1, with D unresolved. The V gene lost 5 bases and the J gene lost 4 bases, with 16 bases spanning the gap. CDR3 length: 14 amino acids. Germline values: CDR1 DFQATT, CDR2 SNEGSKA (reference sequence). The CDR3 DNA follows: TGCAGTGCTTACAGCCCAAGATCTTCAGATACGCAGTATTTT. Translated, it gives CSAYSPRSSDTQYF.

In its sample, this clonotype was seen a few times. The J gene is TRBJ2-3, the V gene TRBV20-1, with a weak D call TRBD2 (5 bases). Trimming removed 3 bases at V and 1 base at J, with 11 bases between. The CDR3 is 14 residues long. Germline lookup yields CDR1 DFQATT and CDR2 SNEGSKA (reference sequence). CDR3: CSASSAGGTDTQYF. The CDR3 region has the DNA TGCAGTGCTAGTTCCGCGGGCGGCACAGATACGCAGTATTTT.

The chain combines TRBV29-1 with TRBJ2-7; 10 nucleotides align to TRBD1. Germline V gives CDR1 SQVTM, CDR2 ANQGSEA. The CDR3 is 14 residues long. The V and J ends lost 5 bases and 1 base, in that order; junction bases with no gene match: 5. The CDR3 protein is CSVLGQGSSYEQYF. The CDR3 coding sequence is TGCAGCGTTTTGGGACAGGGGAGTTCCTACGAGCAGTACTTC.

This clonotype was observed a few times. The gene calls are TRBV10-3 and TRBJ1-6, with D perhaps matching TRBD1 (5 bases). V gave up 2 bases and J gave up 5 bases, with 7 bases separating them. CDR1 and CDR2 from the germline V gene are ENHRY and SYGVKD. The CDR3 extends over 14 amino acids. Here the CDR3 reads CAISEGGDNSPLHF. As DNA, the CDR3 is TGTGCCATCAGTGAGGGGGGGGATAATTCACCCCTCCACTTT.

The chain links TRBV20-1 to TRBJ2-3, with no clear D. The CDR3 has 12 residues. V was pared by 1 base and J by 6 bases, with 8 bases between. Germline CDR1 is DFQATT and CDR2 is SNEGSKA (reference sequence). CDR3 residues: CSARGASDTQYF. The CDR3 bases are TGCAGTGCTAGAGGTGCGAGCGATACGCAGTATTTT.

The gene calls are TRBV4-3 and TRBJ2-5; D possibly uses TRBD1 or TRBD2 (5 bases each). CDR1 LGHNA and CDR2 YSLEER come from the germline V gene. Deletions cut 0 bases from V and 4 bases from J, with 9 bases between. The CDR3 sequence is 14 residues long. The CDR3 DNA reads as TGCGCCAGCAGCCAAGATCCTGGGGGAGAGACCCAGTACTTC. Translation: CASSQDPGGETQYF.

The J gene is TRBJ2-3, the V gene TRBV15, with 9 bases lining up with TRBD1. Losses at the gene ends were 9 bases for V and 4 bases for J; bases not matched to a gene: 8. There are 14 residues in the CDR3. The germline CDR1 and CDR2 sequences are LNHNV and YYDKDF (reference sequence). The chain's CDR3 is CATTYRGRADTQYF. CDR3 DNA: TGTGCCACAACATACAGGGGGCGAGCAGATACGCAGTATTTT.

CDR3 region: CASSYVLDRGLSYNEQFF. The CDR3 nucleotides read TGTGCCAGCAGCTATGTACTTGACAGGGGATTATCTTACAATGAGCAGTTCTTC. V usage is TRBV5-6 and J usage is TRBJ2-1; 8 nucleotides match TRBD1. This CDR3 region has 18 residues. Germline V gene lookup returns CDR1 SGHDT and CDR2 YYEEEE. V lost 3 bases, J lost 4 bases, and 15 bases stayed unmatched. The full variable domain, in which reference TRBV5-6 and TRBJ2-1 provide the parts outside the CDR3, is DAGVTQSPTHLIKTRGQQVTLRCSPKSGHDTVSWYQQALGQGPQFIFQYYEEEERQRGNFPDRFSGHQFPNYSSELNVNALLLGDSALYLCASSYVLDRGLSYNEQFFGPGTRLTVL.

The genes are TRBV7-9 and TRBJ2-1; possibly TRBD1 for D (6 bases). This CDR3 spans 17 amino acids. Germline loops: CDR1 SEHNR, CDR2 FQNEAQ (reference sequence). The V end was cut by 2 bases, the J end by 8 bases, with 22 bases between. In DNA form, the CDR3 reads TGTGCCAGCAGCTTAAACTGGGGGCTCGGGGCATACGATGAGCAGTTCTTC. Its translation: CASSLNWGLGAYDEQFF.

V is TRBV15 and J is TRBJ2-3; 9 positions match TRBD2. Losses at the gene ends were 5 bases for V and 0 bases for J; bases not matched to a gene: 9. Germline loops: CDR1 LNHNV, CDR2 YYDKDF (reference sequence). The CDR3 has 17 amino acids. CDR3 bases: TGTGCCACCAGCCCAAAAGGGCTAGCGGGGAGCACAGATACGCAGTATTTT. It yields the protein CATSPKGLAGSTDTQYF.

The chain uses TRBV2 and TRBJ2-3; possible D gene TRBD2, 6 bases. The V end was cut by 9 bases, the J end by 2 bases, with 12 bases between. The CDR3 is 13 amino acids. Germline CDR1 reads SNHLY; CDR2 reads FYNNEI. DNA of the CDR3: TGTGCCAGGACGCGGGACTCCACAGATACGCAGTATTTT. Translated, it gives CARTRDSTDTQYF.

The chain uses TRBV3-1 and TRBJ2-5; D uncertain. CDR1 and CDR2 (germline): LGHDT, YNNKEL (reference sequence). The CDR3 spans 14 residues. With 1 base removed from V and 11 bases from J, the gap between germline ends came to 17 bases. CDR3 in amino acids: CASSQVAEVMEQYF. The DNA for the CDR3 is TGTGCCAGCAGCCAAGTGGCCGAGGTGATGGAGCAGTACTTC.